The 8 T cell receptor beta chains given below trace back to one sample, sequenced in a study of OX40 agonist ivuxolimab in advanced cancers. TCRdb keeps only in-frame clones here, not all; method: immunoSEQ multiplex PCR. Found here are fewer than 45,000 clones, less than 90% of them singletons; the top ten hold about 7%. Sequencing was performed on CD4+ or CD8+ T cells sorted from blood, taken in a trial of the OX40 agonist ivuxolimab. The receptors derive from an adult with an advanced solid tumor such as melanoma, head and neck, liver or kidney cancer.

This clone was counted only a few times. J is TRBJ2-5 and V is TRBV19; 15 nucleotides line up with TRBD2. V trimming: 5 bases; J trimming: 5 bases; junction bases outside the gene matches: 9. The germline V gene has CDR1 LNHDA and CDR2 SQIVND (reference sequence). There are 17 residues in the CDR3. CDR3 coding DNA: TGTGCCAGTAGTTGGACTAGCGGGAGGGAGGTACGGGAGACCCAGTACTTC. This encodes CASSWTSGREVRETQYF.

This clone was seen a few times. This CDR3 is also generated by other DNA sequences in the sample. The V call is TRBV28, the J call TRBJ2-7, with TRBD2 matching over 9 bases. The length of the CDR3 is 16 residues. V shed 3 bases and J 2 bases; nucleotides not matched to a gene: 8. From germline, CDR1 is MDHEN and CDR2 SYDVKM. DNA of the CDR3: TGTGCCAGCAGTTTCCATCTAGCGGGGCTTACCTACGAGCAGTACTTC. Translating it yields CASSFHLAGLTYEQYF.

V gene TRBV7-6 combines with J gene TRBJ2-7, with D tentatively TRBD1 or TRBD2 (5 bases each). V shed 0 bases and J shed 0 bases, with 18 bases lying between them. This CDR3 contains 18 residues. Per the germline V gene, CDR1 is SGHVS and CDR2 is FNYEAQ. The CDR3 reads CASSLAGTTPSSSYEQYF. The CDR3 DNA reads TGTGCCAGCAGCTTAGCCGGGACCACTCCTAGTAGCTCCTACGAGCAGTACTTC.

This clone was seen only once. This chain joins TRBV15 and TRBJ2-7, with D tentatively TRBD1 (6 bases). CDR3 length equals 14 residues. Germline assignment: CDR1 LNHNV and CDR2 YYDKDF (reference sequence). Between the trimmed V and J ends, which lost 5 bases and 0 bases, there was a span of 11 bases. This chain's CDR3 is CATSAWDNSYEQYF. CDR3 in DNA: TGTGCCACCAGCGCCTGGGACAACTCCTACGAGCAGTACTTC.

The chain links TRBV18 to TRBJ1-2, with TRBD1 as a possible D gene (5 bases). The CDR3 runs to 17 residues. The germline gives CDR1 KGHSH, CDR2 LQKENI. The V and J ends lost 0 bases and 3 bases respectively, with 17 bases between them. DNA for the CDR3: TGTGCCAGCTCACCACCGAGCCGGGGGATACAAGACTATGGCTACACCTTC. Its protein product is CASSPPSRGIQDYGYTF.

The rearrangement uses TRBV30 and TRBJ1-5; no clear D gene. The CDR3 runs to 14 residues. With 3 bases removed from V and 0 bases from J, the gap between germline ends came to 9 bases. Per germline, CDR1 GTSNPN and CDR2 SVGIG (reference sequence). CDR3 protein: CAWSGINSNQPQHF. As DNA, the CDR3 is TGTGCCTGGAGCGGGATAAATAGCAATCAGCCCCAGCATTTT.

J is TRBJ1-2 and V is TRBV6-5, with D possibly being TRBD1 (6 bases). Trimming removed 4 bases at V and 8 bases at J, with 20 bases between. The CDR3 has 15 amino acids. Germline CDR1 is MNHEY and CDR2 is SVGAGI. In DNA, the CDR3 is TGTGCCAGCAGTTCCCCCAGGGGATCTGAAGTAGGCTACACCTTC. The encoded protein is CASSSPRGSEVGYTF.

The CDR3 DNA follows: TGTGCCAGCAGCTTAACATGGGGAGTGGGGATTTCCTACAATGAGCAGTTCTTC. Its protein is CASSLTWGVGISYNEQFF. The rearrangement uses TRBV11-3 and TRBJ2-1; D might be TRBD2 (5 bases). The CDR3 has 18 residues. V was cut by 2 bases and J by 1 base, with 18 bases left in between. The germline V gene has CDR1 SGHNT and CDR2 YENEEA.